The clone carrying this T cell receptor beta chain was seen at least ten times. Unique molecular identifiers tagged the TCRbeta library. TCRdb re-called the PCR reads through MiXCR, storing one row per CDR3 protein. The data show 490,000 or so distinct CDR3 sequences, roughly an eighth seen once. The sample originates from a study of T-cell reconstitution after alpha-beta-depleted transplantation in children. The clonotype originates from a human donor who donated a stem cell graft to a child with combined immunodeficiency. Sample: PBMCs from the stem cell graft donor, taken from the stem cell graft.

The CDR3 reads CASSFTVNTGELFF. DNA for the CDR3: TGCGCCAGCAGCTTCACGGTGAACACCGGGGAGCTGTTTTTT. This chain links TRBV5-1 with TRBJ2-2; no clear D gene. This CDR3 has 14 residues. Per germline, CDR1 SGHRS and CDR2 YFSETQ. V was cut by 2 bases and J by 1 base, with 6 bases left in between.